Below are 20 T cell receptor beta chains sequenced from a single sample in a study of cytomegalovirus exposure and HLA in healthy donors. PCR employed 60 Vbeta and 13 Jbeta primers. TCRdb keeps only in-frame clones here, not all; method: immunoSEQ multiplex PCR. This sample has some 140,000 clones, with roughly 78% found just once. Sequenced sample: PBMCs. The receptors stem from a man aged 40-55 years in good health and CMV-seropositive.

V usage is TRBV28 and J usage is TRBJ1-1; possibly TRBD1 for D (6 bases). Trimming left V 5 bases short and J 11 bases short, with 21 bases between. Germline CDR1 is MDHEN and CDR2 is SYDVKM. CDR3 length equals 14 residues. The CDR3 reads CASSPKWTEREAFF. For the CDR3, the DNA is TGTGCCAGCAGTCCGAAATGGACAGAGCGTGAGGCTTTCTTT.

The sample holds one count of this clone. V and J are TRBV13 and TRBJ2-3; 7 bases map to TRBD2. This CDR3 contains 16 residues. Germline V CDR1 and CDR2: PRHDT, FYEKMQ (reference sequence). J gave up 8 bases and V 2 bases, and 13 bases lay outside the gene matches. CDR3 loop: CASSLFGGGNLGTQYF. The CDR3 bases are TGTGCCAGCAGCTTATTCGGGGGAGGGAATCTTGGTACGCAGTATTTT.

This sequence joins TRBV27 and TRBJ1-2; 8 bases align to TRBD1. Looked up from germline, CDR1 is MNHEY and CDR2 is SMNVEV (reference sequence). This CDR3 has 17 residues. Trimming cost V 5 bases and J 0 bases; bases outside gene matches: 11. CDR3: CASSPRDRRLTNYGYTF. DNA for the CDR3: TGTGCCAGCAGTCCTCGGGACAGGAGGCTCACTAACTATGGCTACACCTTC.

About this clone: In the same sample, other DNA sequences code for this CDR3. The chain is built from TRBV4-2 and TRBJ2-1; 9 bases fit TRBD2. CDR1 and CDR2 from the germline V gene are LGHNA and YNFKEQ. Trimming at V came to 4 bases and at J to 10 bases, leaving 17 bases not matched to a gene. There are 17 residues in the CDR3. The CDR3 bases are TGTGCCAGCAGCCCTATCAACCAGGCTAGCGGGGAGGGAGAGCAGTTCTTC. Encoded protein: CASSPINQASGEGEQFF.

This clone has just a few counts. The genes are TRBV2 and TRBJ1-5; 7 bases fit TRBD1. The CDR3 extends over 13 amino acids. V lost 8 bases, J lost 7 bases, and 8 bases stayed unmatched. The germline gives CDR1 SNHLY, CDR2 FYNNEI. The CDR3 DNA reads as TGTGCCAGCCTTCGGGACAGCGGACAGCCCCAGCATTTT. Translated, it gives CASLRDSGQPQHF.

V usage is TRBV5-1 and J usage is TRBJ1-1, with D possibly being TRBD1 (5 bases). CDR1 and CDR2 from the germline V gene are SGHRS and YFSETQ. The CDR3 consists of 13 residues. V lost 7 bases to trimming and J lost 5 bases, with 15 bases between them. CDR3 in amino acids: CASRSGEGTEAFF. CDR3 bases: TGCGCCAGCCGTTCGGGGGAGGGGACTGAAGCTTTCTTT.

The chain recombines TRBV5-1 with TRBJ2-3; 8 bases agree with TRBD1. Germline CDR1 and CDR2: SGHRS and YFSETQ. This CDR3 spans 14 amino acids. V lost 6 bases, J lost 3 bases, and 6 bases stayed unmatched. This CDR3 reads CASTQRQGTDTQYF. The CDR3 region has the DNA TGCGCCAGCACCCAAAGACAGGGGACAGATACGCAGTATTTT.

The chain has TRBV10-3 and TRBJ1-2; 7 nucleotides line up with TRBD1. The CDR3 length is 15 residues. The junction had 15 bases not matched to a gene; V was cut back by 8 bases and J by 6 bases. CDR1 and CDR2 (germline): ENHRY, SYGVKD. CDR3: CAIPSGTVSPNGYTF. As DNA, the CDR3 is TGTGCCATCCCATCCGGGACAGTATCCCCGAATGGCTACACCTTC.

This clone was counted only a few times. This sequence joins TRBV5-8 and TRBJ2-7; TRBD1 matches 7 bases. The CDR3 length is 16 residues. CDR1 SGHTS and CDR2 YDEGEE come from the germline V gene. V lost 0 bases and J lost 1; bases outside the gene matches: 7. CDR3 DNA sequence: TGTGCCAGCAGCTTGGACGGACAGGTACCTTCCTACGAGCAGTACTTC. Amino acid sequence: CASSLDGQVPSYEQYF.

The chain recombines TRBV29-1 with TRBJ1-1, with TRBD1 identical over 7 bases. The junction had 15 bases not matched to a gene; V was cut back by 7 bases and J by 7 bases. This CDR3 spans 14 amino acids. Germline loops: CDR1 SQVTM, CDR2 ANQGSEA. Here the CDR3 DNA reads TGCAGCGCGTTACAGGGGAGGCAAGCGGATGAAGCTTTCTTT. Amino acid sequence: CSALQGRQADEAFF.

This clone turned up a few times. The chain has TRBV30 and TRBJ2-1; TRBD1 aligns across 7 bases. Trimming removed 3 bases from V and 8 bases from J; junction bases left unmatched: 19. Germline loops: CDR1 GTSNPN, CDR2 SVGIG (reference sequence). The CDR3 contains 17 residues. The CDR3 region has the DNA TGTGCCTGGAGAACAGCTTCAGACAGGGTGGTCTGGGATGAGCAGTTCTTC. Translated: CAWRTASDRVVWDEQFF.

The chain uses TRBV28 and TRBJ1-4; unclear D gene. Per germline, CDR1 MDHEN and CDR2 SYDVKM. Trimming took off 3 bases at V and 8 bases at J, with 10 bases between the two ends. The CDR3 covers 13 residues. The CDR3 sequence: CASSFRRGEKLFF. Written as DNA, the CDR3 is TGTGCCAGCAGTTTCAGGCGAGGGGAAAAACTGTTTTTT.

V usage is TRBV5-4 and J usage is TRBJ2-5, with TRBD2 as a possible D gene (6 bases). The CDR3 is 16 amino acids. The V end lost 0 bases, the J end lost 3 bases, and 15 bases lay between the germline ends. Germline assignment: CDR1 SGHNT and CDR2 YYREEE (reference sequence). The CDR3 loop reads CASSLGSPSVKETQYF. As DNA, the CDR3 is TGTGCCAGCAGCTTGGGTTCGCCTAGCGTTAAAGAGACCCAGTACTTC.

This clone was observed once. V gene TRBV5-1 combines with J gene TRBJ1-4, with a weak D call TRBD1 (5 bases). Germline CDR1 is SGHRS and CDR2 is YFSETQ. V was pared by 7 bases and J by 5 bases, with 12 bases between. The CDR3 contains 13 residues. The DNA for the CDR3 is TGCGCCAGCGGCCGGGGGATAAATGAAAAACTGTTTTTT. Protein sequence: CASGRGINEKLFF.

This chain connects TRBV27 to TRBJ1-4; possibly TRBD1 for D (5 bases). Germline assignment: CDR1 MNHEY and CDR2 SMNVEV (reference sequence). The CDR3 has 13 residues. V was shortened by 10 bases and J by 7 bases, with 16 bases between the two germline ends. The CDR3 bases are TGTGCCACCAGACCCACAAGGGGTGAAAAACTGTTTTTT. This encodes CATRPTRGEKLFF.

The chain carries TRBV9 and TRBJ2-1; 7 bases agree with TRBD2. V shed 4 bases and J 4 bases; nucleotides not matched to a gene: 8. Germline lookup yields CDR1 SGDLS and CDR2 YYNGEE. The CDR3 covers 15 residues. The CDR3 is CASSPRGDLYNEQFF. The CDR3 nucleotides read TGTGCCAGCAGCCCCCGGGGGGATTTGTACAATGAGCAGTTCTTC.

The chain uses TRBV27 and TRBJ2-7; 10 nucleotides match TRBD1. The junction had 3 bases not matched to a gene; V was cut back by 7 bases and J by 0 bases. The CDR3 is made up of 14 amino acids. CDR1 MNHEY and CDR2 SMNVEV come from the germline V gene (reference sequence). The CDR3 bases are TGTGCCAGCACCAGGACAGGGGGCTCCTACGAGCAGTACTTC. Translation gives CASTRTGGSYEQYF.

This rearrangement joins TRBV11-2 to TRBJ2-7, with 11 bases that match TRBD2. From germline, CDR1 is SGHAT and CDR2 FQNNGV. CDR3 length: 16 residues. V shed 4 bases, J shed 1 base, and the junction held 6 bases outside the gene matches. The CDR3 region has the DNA TGTGCCAGCAGCTCCTTTGGGACTAGCGGATCCTACGAGCAGTACTTC. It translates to CASSSFGTSGSYEQYF.

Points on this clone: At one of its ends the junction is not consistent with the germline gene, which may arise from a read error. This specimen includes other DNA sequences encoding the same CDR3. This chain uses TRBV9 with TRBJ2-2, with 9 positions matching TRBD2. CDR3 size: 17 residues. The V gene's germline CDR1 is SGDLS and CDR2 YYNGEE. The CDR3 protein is CASSVATSGRNTGELFF. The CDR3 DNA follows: TGTGCCAGCAGCGTAGCTACAAGCGGGAGGAACACAGGGGAGCTGTTTTTT.

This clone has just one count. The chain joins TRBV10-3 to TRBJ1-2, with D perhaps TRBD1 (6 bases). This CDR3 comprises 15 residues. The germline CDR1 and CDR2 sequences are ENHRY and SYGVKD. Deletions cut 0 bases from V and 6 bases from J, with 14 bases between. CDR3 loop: CAISESRSGGDGYTF. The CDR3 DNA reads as TGTGCCATCAGTGAGTCGAGGTCTGGGGGCGATGGCTACACCTTC.